One T cell receptor beta chain is described in this entry. These data belong to a study of patients and donors after allogeneic stem cell transplantation. This CDR3 is built from 15 residues. The germline V gene encodes CDR1 DFQATT and CDR2 SNEGSKA (reference sequence). Unmatched junction bases numbered 11, after V lost 5 bases and J lost 4 bases. TCRdb independently ran MiXCR on the RT-PCR reads; one entry per CDR3 protein. The sample holds about 960,000 distinct CDR3 sequences; 18% are singletons and the top ten take about 6%. This clonotype was sampled from a human donor who was either an allogeneic HSCT recipient or a stem cell or donor lymphocyte infusion donor (not recorded which). It is not recorded whose cells these are; they may come from a transplant donor. The J gene is TRBJ2-1, the V gene TRBV20-1, with 7 bases identical to TRBD2. Sequencing used blood, either unsorted or a sorted T cell fraction (not recorded which). CDR3 amino acids: CSAHTGTTTYNEQFF. DNA of the CDR3: TGCAGTGCTCATACCGGGACTACGACTTACAATGAGCAGTTCTTC.